What follows are 5 T cell receptor beta chains derived from one specimen sequenced in a study of cytomegalovirus exposure and HLA in healthy donors. Data came from immunoSEQ multiplex PCR; TCRdb stores just in-frame clones and leaves some out. The repertoire holds 120,000 or so clones, with roughly nine tenths as singletons. Sequenced material: PBMCs. These receptors originate from a woman between 18 and 30 years old in good health and CMV-seronegative.

This clone has more than one count but fewer than ten. The rearrangement joins TRBV9 to TRBJ1-2; 10 bases line up with TRBD1. V lost 0 bases and J lost 8; bases outside the gene matches: 10. CDR3 size: 16 residues. The germline V gene has CDR1 SGDLS and CDR2 YYNGEE. The CDR3 sequence: CASSVDGGQGSGGYTF. In nucleotides, the CDR3 is TGTGCCAGCAGCGTAGACGGGGGACAGGGGAGTGGAGGCTACACCTTC.

The J gene is TRBJ2-7, the V gene TRBV27; no definite D call. The CDR3 runs 11 residues. V gave up 5 bases and J gave up 4 bases, with 6 bases separating them. Germline lookup yields CDR1 MNHEY and CDR2 SMNVEV (reference sequence). CDR3 sequence (DNA): TGTGCCAGCAGTGGCGGATACGAGCAGTACTTC. Its protein product is CASSGGYEQYF.

J is TRBJ2-2 and V is TRBV2, with D possibly being TRBD1 (5 bases). V was trimmed by 4 bases and J by 7 bases, leaving 19 bases between them. The length of the CDR3 is 16 residues. Germline V gene data show CDR1 as SNHLY and CDR2 as FYNNEI. The CDR3 is CASSATGSSRVGELFF. The CDR3 DNA follows: TGTGCCAGCAGTGCAACCGGGTCCAGCAGGGTCGGGGAGCTGTTTTTT. The variable domain in full, with the rest retrieved from reference TRBV2 and TRBJ2-2, is EPEVTQTPSHQVTQMGQEVILRCVPISNHLYFYWYRQILGQKVEFLVSFYNNEISEKSEIFDDQFSVERPDGSNFTLKIRSTKLEDSAMYFCASSATGSSRVGELFFGEGSRLTVL.

J is TRBJ2-3 and V is TRBV4-3; weak D call: TRBD2 (6 bases). The CDR3 has 15 residues. Germline assignment: CDR1 LGHNA and CDR2 YSLEER. V lost 1 base and J 6 bases, leaving 14 bases between the germline ends. The CDR3 loop reads CASSQAGGASDTQYF. In DNA, the CDR3 is TGCGCCAGCAGCCAAGCTGGAGGGGCTTCGGATACGCAGTATTTT.

J is TRBJ2-3 and V is TRBV5-1; D unresolved. Germline V lookup: CDR1 SGHRS, CDR2 YFSETQ. V was trimmed by 4 bases and J by 5 bases, leaving 8 bases between them. This CDR3 has 12 residues. CDR3 bases: TGCGCCAGCAGCGATGGGCAAGATACGCAGTATTTT. Protein product: CASSDGQDTQYF.